This entry features one T cell receptor (beta chain) sequence. TCRdb's copy holds only in-frame clones and misses some; the assay was immunoSEQ multiplex PCR. The repertoire consists of 80,000 to 95,000 clones, with 80% to 90% occurring once and the leading ten covering less than 7.5%. This specimen belongs to a study of T cell responses to AZD1222 COVID-19 vaccine. With 0 bases removed from V and 5 bases from J, the gap between germline ends came to 10 bases. This CDR3 is 14 amino acids long. Germline loops: CDR1 SGHTA, CDR2 FQGNSA. This sequence was found in an adult in good health. Sequencing used peripheral blood, obtained on day 0 of AZD1222 vaccination. The V call is TRBV7-2, the J call TRBJ2-5; possible D gene TRBD2, 7 bases. CDR3 DNA sequence: TGTGCCAGCAGCTTAGCGGGGGGGCGGGAGACCCAGTACTTC. Translated: CASSLAGGRETQYF.